The source of this T cell receptor beta chain is a study of blood T cell repertoires in COVID-19 (dated by TCRdb to the early 2020s). Looking at the study overall: Samples covering the acute and convalescent phases of COVID-19 were provided by collaborators in the United States, Italy and Spain. A de-identified subject ID, COVID-19 status, age in years and sex were almost always included in the sample metadata. The repertoires were released in a freely available public database meant as a resource for research on the immune response to SARS-CoV-2. Subjects who had been exposed to COVID-19, were actively infected with it, or had recovered from it provided the deeply sampled blood TCRbeta repertoires that made up the dataset. The prospective study material was composed of cDNA or gDNA derived from T cells, B-cell-depleted T cells, or PBMCs. Samples were obtained from the ongoing ImmuneRACE study (first 160 participants) and from roughly 1,300 subjects provided by 6 global collaborators. Where HLA class I and class II types were available, the types were taken from metadata supplied by the sample provider, not from assay-based typing. Overall results and qualifications from the work: How much clinical and demographic metadata was included differed by source and by participant, and the metadata was provided uncurated.

TCRbeta CDR3 regions were amplified from genomic DNA by means of the immunoSEQ Assay, a bias-controlled multiplex PCR. For the original study's pipeline: The number of nucleated cells in each sample was estimated from the amplification of reference gene primers within the assay. To quantify the absolute abundance of each unique TCRbeta CDR3 rearrangement, sequence reads were collapsed and filtered. For each sample, productive Simpson clonality was calculated as the square root of Simpson's diversity index over productive rearrangements. The table was pulled from immuneACCESS by TCRdb, which kept in-frame rearrangements only. Such tables lose some clones; where checked, under half of the loss comes from unresolved V genes, and the rest has no known cause. That table is the source of V, J and clone size, and D and trimming were worked out from the DNA. The sample records roughly 100,000 clones, roughly 80% of which are singletons. The top ten clones comprise over 15% of the sample.

Each collaborating institution followed its own protocols to collect whole blood in K2EDTA tubes. Collaborator samples were shipped for TCRbeta analysis as frozen whole blood, isolated PBMCs, or DNA extracted from either sample type. To note about this clone: The target of this receptor is not known. No clone much larger than this one lies a single base away; base qualities are absent.

The germline V gene gives CDR1 as MNHEY and CDR2 as SVGAGI. Measured from the cysteine to the phenylalanine, the CDR3 is 13 residues long. The only DNA kept is the CDR3, 39 bases in frame from the first base. The V end gives up 7 bases and the J end 6 bases, leaving 5 bases in the junction not matched to a gene. The sequence joins TRBV6-5 to TRBJ2-1, and 8 junction bases match TRBD2. Sequenced sample: peripheral blood. The sequence was obtained from an elderly woman with acute or convalescent COVID-19. The nucleotides read TGTGCCAGCACCGGGAGGGGCCTCAATGAGCAGTTCTTC. This sequence encodes CASTGRGLNEQFF.